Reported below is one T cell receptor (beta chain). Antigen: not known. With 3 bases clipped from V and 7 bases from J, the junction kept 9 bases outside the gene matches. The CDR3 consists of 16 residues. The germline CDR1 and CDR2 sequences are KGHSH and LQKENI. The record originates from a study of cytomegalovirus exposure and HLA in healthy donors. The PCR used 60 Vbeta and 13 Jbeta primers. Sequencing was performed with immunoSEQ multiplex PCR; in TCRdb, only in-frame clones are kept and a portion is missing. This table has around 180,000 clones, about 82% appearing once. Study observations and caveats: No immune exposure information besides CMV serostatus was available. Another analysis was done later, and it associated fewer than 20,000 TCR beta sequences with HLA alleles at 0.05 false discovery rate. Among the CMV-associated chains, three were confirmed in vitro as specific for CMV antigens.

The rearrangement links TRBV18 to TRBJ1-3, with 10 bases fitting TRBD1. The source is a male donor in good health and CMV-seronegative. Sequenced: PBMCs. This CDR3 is CASSPTPGQGINTIYF. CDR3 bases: TGTGCCAGCTCACCGACTCCGGGACAGGGGATCAACACCATATATTTT.